A selection of T cell receptor beta chains follows, all from one sample in a study of cytomegalovirus exposure and HLA in healthy donors. Only in-frame clones appear in the TCRdb table, and some are missing; sequencing was by immunoSEQ multiplex PCR. Here the sample spans around 63,000 clones, 96% being singletons. The sample was PBMCs. The receptors were sampled from a woman between 18 and 29 years old in good health and CMV-seronegative. The CDR3 runs from the conserved cysteine through the conserved F or W. D genes are given only for firm matches. Clone size is not always given. Where it is, it says once, few, many or a class for expanded clones.

cdr3_nt	cdr3_aa	d_call	v_call	j_call	clone_size
TGTGCCAGCAGTTTACTTAGGGGCACCGGGGAGCTGTTTTTT	CASSLLRGTGELFF	NA	TRBV28	TRBJ2-2	NA
TGTGCCAGCTCACCAAATACTGGAAACACCATATATTTT	CASSPNTGNTIYF	NA	TRBV18	TRBJ1-3	NA
TGTGCCAGTGGTCGGCGGGAGGCGCCGATGAATGGCTACACCTTC	CASGRREAPMNGYTF	NA	TRBV19	TRBJ1-2	NA
TGTGCCAGTAGCCCGGACAGGGGGGTAAACTATGGCTACACCTTC	CASSPDRGVNYGYTF	TRBD1	TRBV19	TRBJ1-2	NA
TGTGCCAGCAGTCCGGGGGACTCAGGGTCCCTGAACACTGAAGCTTTCTTT	CASSPGDSGSLNTEAFF	NA	TRBV27	TRBJ1-1	once
TGTGCCAGCAGCCTGGGACAGCCGAACACTGAAGCTTTCTTT	CASSLGQPNTEAFF	TRBD1	TRBV27	TRBJ1-1	NA
TGTGCCAGCAGCTTAGAGAGCGGGAGATGGGTCATTCAGTACTTC	CASSLESGRWVIQYF	TRBD2	TRBV7-2	TRBJ2-4	NA
TGCGCCAGCAGCCCGCAACGCGGGCAGAGAAACACTGAAGCTTTCTTT	CASSPQRGQRNTEAFF	NA	TRBV5-1	TRBJ1-1	NA
TGTGCCAGCAGCCAAGGGTGGGACAGGGGCCGCTACGAGCAGTACTTC	CASSQGWDRGRYEQYF	TRBD1	TRBV4-2	TRBJ2-7	NA
TGTGCCAGCAGCGGGGGACACCTCTACGAGCAGTACTTC	CASSGGHLYEQYF	NA	TRBV7-2	TRBJ2-7	NA
TGTGCCAGCAGCCCGACGACTAGCGGGGGCTACAATGAGCAGTTCTTC	CASSPTTSGGYNEQFF	TRBD2	TRBV9	TRBJ2-1	NA
TGCGCCAGCAGCTTGGGGCCCTCTGGAAACACCATATATTTT	CASSLGPSGNTIYF	NA	TRBV5-1	TRBJ1-3	NA
TGCAGTGCTAGGGGGACAGGCGGCTACACCTTC	CSARGTGGYTF	TRBD1	TRBV20-1	TRBJ1-2	NA
TGTGCCATCAGTGAGAGCCTAGCGGAGCCCACCGGGGAGCTGTTTTTT	CAISESLAEPTGELFF	TRBD2	TRBV10-3	TRBJ2-2	NA
TGTGCCAGTAGTATGAGGGGTGGACAGAACACAGATACGCAGTATTTT	CASSMRGGQNTDTQYF	NA	TRBV19	TRBJ2-3	NA
TGTGCCATCAGTGTTTCAGGGGTCGGCACTGAAGCTTTCTTT	CAISVSGVGTEAFF	NA	TRBV10-3	TRBJ1-1	NA
TGTGCCAGCAGCGCGGACAGGGGGCGTAGGGCCAACGTCCTGACTTTC	CASSADRGRRANVLTF	TRBD1	TRBV9	TRBJ2-6	NA
TGTGCCAGCAGCTTAGGGGGCGATGAGCAGTTCTTC	CASSLGGDEQFF	NA	TRBV7-8	TRBJ2-1	NA
TGTGCCTGGACGCCAGGGGCCCGCTATGGCTACACCTTC	CAWTPGARYGYTF	NA	TRBV30	TRBJ1-2	NA
TGTGCCAGCAGCCCTACAGGTCGTGAGCAGTTCTTC	CASSPTGREQFF	NA	TRBV7-3	TRBJ2-1	once
TGTGCCAGCAGCTTCAAGACTAGCGGGAGTTCGTACGAGCAGTACTTC	CASSFKTSGSSYEQYF	TRBD2	TRBV7-8	TRBJ2-7	NA
TGTGCCAGCAGCCCGTCACTCCTAGCGGCCTACAATGAGCAGTTCTTC	CASSPSLLAAYNEQFF	TRBD2	TRBV7-2	TRBJ2-1	NA
TGTGCCATCGGGAGGTTAGAGACCCAGTACTTC	CAIGRLETQYF	TRBD2	TRBV5-4	TRBJ2-5	NA
TGTGCCACCCGACATCCGGCCTCATATGGCTACACCTTC	CATRHPASYGYTF	NA	TRBV15	TRBJ1-2	NA
TGTGCCAGCAGCTTAGCTGTCCTCTACGAGCAGTACTTC	CASSLAVLYEQYF	NA	TRBV11-1	TRBJ2-7	once
TGTGCCACCAGCAGAGATGTCGCCTACGAGCAGTACTTC	CATSRDVAYEQYF	NA	TRBV15	TRBJ2-7	once
TGTGCCAGAAGCACACACCCGGGACTAGCGACCAGACGTGACGAGCAGTACTTC	CARSTHPGLATRRDEQYF	TRBD2	TRBV5-3	TRBJ2-7	NA
TGTGCCAGCTCACCACGCATGGTCAGGGGTTACGAGCAGTACTTC	CASSPRMVRGYEQYF	NA	TRBV18	TRBJ2-7	NA
TGTGCCAACACCCCCCGGGACAGGGTCACTGAAGCTTTCTTT	CANTPRDRVTEAFF	TRBD1	TRBV27	TRBJ1-1	NA
TGTGCCACCCAAGACAGAAGGGGCCAGGAAAAACTGTTTTTT	CATQDRRGQEKLFF	NA	TRBV2	TRBJ1-4	NA
TGCGCCAGCAGCCAAGTTGCGGGGGGGCACGTGACCCAGTACTTC	CASSQVAGGHVTQYF	TRBD2	TRBV4-1	TRBJ2-5	NA